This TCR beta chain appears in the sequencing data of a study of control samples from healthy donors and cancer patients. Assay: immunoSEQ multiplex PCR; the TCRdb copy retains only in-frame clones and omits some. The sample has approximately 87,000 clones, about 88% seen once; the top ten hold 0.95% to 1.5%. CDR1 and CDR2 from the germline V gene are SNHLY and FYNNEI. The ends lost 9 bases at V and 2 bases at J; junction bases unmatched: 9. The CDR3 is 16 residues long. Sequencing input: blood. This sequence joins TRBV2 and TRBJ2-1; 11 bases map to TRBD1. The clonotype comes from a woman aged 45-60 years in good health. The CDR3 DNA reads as TGTGCCAGTGGACAGGGGGCGCGGGGCCCCTACAATGAGCAGTTCTTC. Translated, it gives CASGQGARGPYNEQFF.